The clone carrying this T cell receptor (beta chain) was recorded a few times. The data were taken from a study of blood T cell repertoires in COVID-19. About the research overall: Whether acute or convalescent, the COVID-19 samples came from the United States, Italy and Spain. PBMCs, B-cell-depleted T cells, or T cells provided the cDNA or gDNA that made up the material.

Authors' data handling: Reference gene primer amplification gave nucleated cell count estimates. Sequencing was performed with immunoSEQ multiplex PCR; in TCRdb, only in-frame clones are kept and a portion is missing. V, J and clone size are taken as reported in that table, and D and trimming were inferred from the DNA itself. The repertoire includes 250,000 to 300,000 clones, approximately 91% of them detected once, and approximately 0.85% sits in the top ten. The origin of this receptor is a woman aged 40 to 50 who had recovered from COVID-19. The sample taken for sequencing was peripheral blood.

Written as DNA, the CDR3 is TGTGCCAGCAACCCTGGGGGCGGAGTCTCCTACGAGCAGTACTTC. Its protein product is CASNPGGGVSYEQYF. J is TRBJ2-7 and V is TRBV27; tentative D call: TRBD1 (6 bases). CDR3 length: 15 amino acids. Per the germline V gene, CDR1 is MNHEY and CDR2 is SMNVEV (reference sequence). The V and J ends lost 7 bases and 0 bases respectively, with 16 bases between them.